This TCR beta chain was captured in a study of metastatic and nonmetastatic thyroid tumors. About the research overall: Repertoires from blood and tumor or nodule tissue of malignant and benign thyroid patients were compared.

Study results and limitations: For both blood and tumor, malignant thyroid tumors reportedly showed significantly higher TCR beta diversity than benign nodules did.

Not a single patient had been given any form of treatment at any point before undergoing thyroid surgery. In its sample, this clone ranks as medium-sized. Its antigen is undetermined. This CDR3 contains 15 residues. The V and J ends lost 4 bases and 1 base, in that order; junction bases with no gene match: 0. Germline lookup yields CDR1 MNHNS and CDR2 SASEGT. Authors' processing steps: Built for papillary thyroid cancer, a distant-metastasis classifier drew on CDR3 differences across clinicopathological groups. TCRdb reassembled clones from the PCR reads with MiXCR. TCRdb's processing, not the authors' own work, is the source of the V and J calls. The sample includes roughly 36,000 clones, roughly 10% of them seen just once.

This receptor was obtained from a female donor with papillary thyroid cancer or a benign thyroid nodule (not recorded which). Some clones in this sample may be carry-over from other donors' samples. The specimen was blood. The J gene is TRBJ2-2, the V gene TRBV6-1; 10 bases map to TRBD2. The CDR3 nucleotides are TGTGCCAGCAGTGGGACTAGCGGGAACACCGGGGAGCTGTTTTTT. Amino acid sequence: CASSGTSGNTGELFF.